This T cell receptor (beta chain) was profiled in a study of CD8 T cells in Susac syndrome. When the RNA was reverse transcribed, random hexamers were used with an input of about 0.5 to 1 ug. immunoSEQ multiplex PCR amplified TCR beta CDR3 across 54 Vbeta, 13 Jbeta. TCRdb analysed the immunoSEQ multiplex PCR reads with MiXCR anew, one entry per CDR3 protein. The data show tens of thousands of distinct CDR3 sequences, roughly 94% seen once. V was trimmed by 2 bases and J by 6 bases, leaving 4 bases between them. The CDR3 consists of 11 residues. Germline V gives CDR1 GTSNPN, CDR2 SVGIG (reference sequence).

The gene calls are TRBV30 and TRBJ1-4; D unclear. This clonotype originated in a human donor with Susac syndrome. Sequencing was performed on CD4+ T cells from PBMCs. The CDR3 DNA reads as TGTGCCTGGAGTACAGATGAAAAACTGTTTTTT. This encodes CAWSTDEKLFF.